The clone carrying this T cell receptor beta chain occurred a few times. This sample stems from a study of CD8+ T cells in alopecia areata. V dropped 0 bases and J dropped 6; count of bases not matched to a gene: 6. The CDR3 consists of 14 residues. Germline CDR1 SQVTM, CDR2 ANQGSEA. cDNA serving as the sequencing template came from extracted, reverse transcribed RNA. Data came from immunoSEQ multiplex PCR; TCRdb stores just in-frame clones and leaves some out. Of 110,000 or so clones listed, 55% to 75% are singletons. The rearrangement links TRBV29-1 to TRBJ1-1; 8 nucleotides align to TRBD1. The origin of this receptor is a human donor in good health. Specimen: CD8+ T cells sorted from blood. For the CDR3, the DNA is TGCAGCGTTGAAGATTCAGGGGGCGACGCTGAAGCTTTCTTT. Amino acid sequence: CSVEDSGGDAEAFF. The entire variable domain, with the rest obtained from reference TRBV29-1 and TRBJ1-1, is as follows: SAVISQKPSRDICQRGTSLTIQCQVDSQVTMMFWYRQQPGQSLTLIATANQGSEATYESGFVIDKFPISRPNLTFSTLTVSNMSPEDSSIYLCSVEDSGGDAEAFFGQGTRLTVV.